This T cell receptor (beta chain) was identified during a study of vaccination effects on CD4 cells after COVID-19. Study-wide context: Subjects were given two BNT162b2 or mRNA-1273 vaccine doses. Regarding the study as a whole: Clones that were induced by infection or by vaccine showed marked contraction late after vaccination.

Before any sequencing was done, the ViraFEST assay used viral peptide pools to expand antigen-specific CD4+ T cells. Cells that had been cultured for approximately eleven days were the source of isolated CD4+ T cells. In the vaccine recipients, nucleocapsid antibodies were negative and there was no prior SARS-CoV-2 infection. Some 2.2 million PBMC per well received approximately 10 IU/ml IL-2 and roughly 9.2 ug/ml peptides in culture. Repertoires were generated with immunoSEQ multiplex PCR, while TCRdb's copy carries only in-frame clones and drops some. Of around 35,000 clones listed, around 66% were seen once; the top ten hold just under 15%. Notes on this clone: Its antigen is currently unknown.

The material sequenced was CD4+ T cells from PBMCs cultured with HCoV-OC43 spike peptides, taken before COVID-19 vaccination. Subset here: HCoV-OC43 spike overlapping peptide pool stimulation. The origin of this receptor is a human donor who received a COVID-19 vaccine.

The CDR3 nucleotides read TGTGCCAGCAGTTTCCGCCGGGACAAAAGCACAGATACGCAGTATTTT. Its protein is CASSFRRDKSTDTQYF. The genes are TRBV21-1 and TRBJ2-3; the tabulated D call, TRBD1, remains unverified against the DNA. TRBV21-1 is recorded as a pseudogene. The CDR3 is 16 residues long.